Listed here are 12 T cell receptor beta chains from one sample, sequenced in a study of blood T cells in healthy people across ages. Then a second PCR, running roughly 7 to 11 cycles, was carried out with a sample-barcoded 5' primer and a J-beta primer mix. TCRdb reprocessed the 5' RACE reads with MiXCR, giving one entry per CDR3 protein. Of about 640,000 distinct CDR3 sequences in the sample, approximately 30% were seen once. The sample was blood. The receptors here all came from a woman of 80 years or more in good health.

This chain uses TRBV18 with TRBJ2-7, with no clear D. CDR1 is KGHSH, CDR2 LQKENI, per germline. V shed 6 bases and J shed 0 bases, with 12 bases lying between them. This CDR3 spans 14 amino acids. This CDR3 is CASSVDGSSYEQYF. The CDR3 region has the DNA TGTGCCAGCTCCGTGGACGGATCCTCCTACGAGCAGTACTTC.

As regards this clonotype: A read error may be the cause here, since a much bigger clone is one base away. CDR3 nucleotides: TGTGCCAGCAGGAAGACAGGGAGCCCCTACGAGCAGTACTTC. Its translation: CASRKTGSPYEQYF. The chain is built from TRBV12-3 or TRBV12-4 and TRBJ2-7; 7 bases fit TRBD1. Unmatched junction bases numbered 7, after V lost 6 bases and J lost 2 bases. There are 14 residues in the CDR3.

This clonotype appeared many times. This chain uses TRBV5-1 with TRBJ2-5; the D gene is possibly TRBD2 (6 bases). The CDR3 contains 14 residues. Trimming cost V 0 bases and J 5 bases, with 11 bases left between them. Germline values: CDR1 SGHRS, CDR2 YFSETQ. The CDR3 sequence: CASSLAGSGETQYF. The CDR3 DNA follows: TGCGCCAGCAGCTTGGCCGGGAGCGGGGAGACCCAGTACTTC.

For the CDR3, the DNA is TGTGCCAGCAGCCAATTGATGGGGGCCTACAATGAGCAGTTCTTC. Amino acid sequence: CASSQLMGAYNEQFF. The chain employs TRBV7-9 and TRBJ2-1; D may match TRBD1 or TRBD2 (5 bases each). This CDR3 region has 15 residues. V lost 5 bases to trimming and J lost 2 bases, with 13 bases between them. From germline, CDR1 is SEHNR and CDR2 FQNEAQ (reference sequence).

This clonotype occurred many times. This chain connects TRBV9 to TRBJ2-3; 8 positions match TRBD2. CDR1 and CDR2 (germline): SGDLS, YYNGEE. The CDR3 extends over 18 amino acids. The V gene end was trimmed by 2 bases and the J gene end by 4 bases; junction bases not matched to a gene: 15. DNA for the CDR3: TGTGCCAGCAGCGTCCGGGGGAATAGCGGGGTAGGTGCAGATACGCAGTATTTT. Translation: CASSVRGNSGVGADTQYF.

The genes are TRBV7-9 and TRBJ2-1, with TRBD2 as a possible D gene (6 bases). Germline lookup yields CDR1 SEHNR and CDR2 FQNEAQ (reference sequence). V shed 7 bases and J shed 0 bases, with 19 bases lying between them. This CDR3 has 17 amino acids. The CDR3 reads CASILPNGGSSYNEQFF. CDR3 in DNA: TGTGCCAGCATCCTTCCCAATGGGGGGAGCTCCTACAATGAGCAGTTCTTC.

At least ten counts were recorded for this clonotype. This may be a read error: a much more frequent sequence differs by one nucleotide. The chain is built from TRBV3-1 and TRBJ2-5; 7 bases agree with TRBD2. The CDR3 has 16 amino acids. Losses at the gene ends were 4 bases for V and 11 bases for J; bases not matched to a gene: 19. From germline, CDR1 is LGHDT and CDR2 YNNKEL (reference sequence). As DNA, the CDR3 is TGTGCCAGCAGCCCCGGGGGGACGGCTGTCCTAAATGAGCAGTACTTC. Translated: CASSPGGTAVLNEQYF.

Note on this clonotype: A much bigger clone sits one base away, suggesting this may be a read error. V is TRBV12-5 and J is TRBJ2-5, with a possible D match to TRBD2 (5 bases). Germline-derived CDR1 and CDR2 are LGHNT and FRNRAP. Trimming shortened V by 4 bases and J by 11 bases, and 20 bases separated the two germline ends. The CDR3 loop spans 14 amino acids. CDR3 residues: CASGSGNSYNEQYF. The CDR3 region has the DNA TGTGCTAGTGGTTCGGGAAATTCCTACAATGAGCAGTACTTC. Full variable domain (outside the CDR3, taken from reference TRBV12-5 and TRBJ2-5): DARVTQTPRHKVTEMGQEVTMRCQPILGHNTVFWYRQTMMQGLELLAYFRNRAPLDDSGMPKDRFSAEMPDATLATLKIQPSEPRDSAVYFCASGSGNSYNEQYFGPGTRLLVL.

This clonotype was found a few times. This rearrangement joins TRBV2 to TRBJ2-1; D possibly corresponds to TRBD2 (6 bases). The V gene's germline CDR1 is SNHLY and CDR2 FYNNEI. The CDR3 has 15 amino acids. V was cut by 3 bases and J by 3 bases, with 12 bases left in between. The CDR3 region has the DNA TGTGCCAGCAGTGATAAGGAGGGGATCTACAATGAGCAGTTCTTC. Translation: CASSDKEGIYNEQFF.

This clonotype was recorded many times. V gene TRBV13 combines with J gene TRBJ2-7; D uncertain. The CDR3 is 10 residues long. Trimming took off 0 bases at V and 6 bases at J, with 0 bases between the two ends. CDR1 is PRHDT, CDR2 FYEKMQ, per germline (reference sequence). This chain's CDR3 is CASSLGEQYF. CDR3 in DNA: TGTGCCAGCAGCTTAGGCGAGCAGTACTTC.

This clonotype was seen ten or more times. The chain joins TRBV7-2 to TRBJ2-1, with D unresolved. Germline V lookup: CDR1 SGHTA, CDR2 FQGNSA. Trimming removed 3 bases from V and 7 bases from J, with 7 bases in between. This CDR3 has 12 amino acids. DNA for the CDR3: TGTGCCAGCAGCTTCCCCAGGAATGAGCAGTTCTTC. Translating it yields CASSFPRNEQFF. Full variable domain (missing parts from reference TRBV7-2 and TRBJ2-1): GAGVSQSPSNKVTEKGKDVELRCDPISGHTALYWYRQSLGQGLEFLIYFQGNSAPDKSGLPSDRFSAERTGGSVSTLTIQRTQQEDSAVYLCASSFPRNEQFFGPGTRLTVL.

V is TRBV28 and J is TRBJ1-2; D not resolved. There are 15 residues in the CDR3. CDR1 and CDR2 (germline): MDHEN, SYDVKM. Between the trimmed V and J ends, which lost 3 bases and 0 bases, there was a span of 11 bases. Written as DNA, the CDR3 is TGTGCCAGCAGTTTCAAGGGCAGGACTAACTATGGCTACACCTTC. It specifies CASSFKGRTNYGYTF.